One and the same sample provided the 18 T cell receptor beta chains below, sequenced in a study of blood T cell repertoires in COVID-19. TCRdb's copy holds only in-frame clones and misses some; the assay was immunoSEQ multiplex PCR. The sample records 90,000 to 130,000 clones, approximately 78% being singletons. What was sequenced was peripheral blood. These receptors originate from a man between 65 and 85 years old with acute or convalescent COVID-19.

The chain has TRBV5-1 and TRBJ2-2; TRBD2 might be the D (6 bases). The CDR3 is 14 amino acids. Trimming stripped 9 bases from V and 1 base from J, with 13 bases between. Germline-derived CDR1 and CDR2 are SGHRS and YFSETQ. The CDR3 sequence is CATSTEGNTGELFF. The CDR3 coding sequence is TGCGCCACCTCAACGGAGGGGAACACCGGGGAGCTGTTTTTT.

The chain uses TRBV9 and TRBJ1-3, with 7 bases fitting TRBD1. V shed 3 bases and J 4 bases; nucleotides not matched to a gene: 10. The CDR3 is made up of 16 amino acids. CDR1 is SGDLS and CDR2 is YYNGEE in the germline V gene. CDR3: CASSASGTATGNTIYF. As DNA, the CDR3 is TGTGCCAGCAGCGCCTCCGGGACAGCGACCGGAAACACCATATATTTT.

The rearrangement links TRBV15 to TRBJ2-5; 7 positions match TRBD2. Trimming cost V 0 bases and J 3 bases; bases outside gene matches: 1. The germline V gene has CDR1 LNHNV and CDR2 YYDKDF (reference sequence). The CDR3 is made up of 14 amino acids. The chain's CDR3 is CATSRDGREETQYF. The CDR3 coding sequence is TGTGCCACCAGCAGAGATGGGAGGGAAGAGACCCAGTACTTC.

The CDR3 DNA is TGTGCCAGCAGGTCGACAGGGCAAGGTCCTGAAGCTTTCTTT. Its protein product is CASRSTGQGPEAFF. This chain uses TRBV28 with TRBJ1-1; 7 bases agree with TRBD1. The V gene end was trimmed by 6 bases and the J gene end by 6 bases; junction bases not matched to a gene: 10. This CDR3 spans 14 amino acids. Germline V gene lookup returns CDR1 MDHEN and CDR2 SYDVKM.

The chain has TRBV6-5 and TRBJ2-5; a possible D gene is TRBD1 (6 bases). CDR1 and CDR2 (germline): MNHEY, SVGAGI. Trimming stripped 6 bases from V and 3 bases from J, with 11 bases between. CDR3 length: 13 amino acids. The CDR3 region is CASRGAGEETQYF. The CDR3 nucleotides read TGTGCCAGCAGGGGGGCAGGCGAAGAGACCCAGTACTTC.

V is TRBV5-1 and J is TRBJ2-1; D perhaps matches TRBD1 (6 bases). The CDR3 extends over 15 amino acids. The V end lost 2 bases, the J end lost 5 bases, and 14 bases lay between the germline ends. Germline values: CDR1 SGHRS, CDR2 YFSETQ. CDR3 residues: CASSFTGQPDNEQFF. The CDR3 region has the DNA TGCGCCAGCAGCTTCACGGGACAACCTGACAATGAGCAGTTCTTC.

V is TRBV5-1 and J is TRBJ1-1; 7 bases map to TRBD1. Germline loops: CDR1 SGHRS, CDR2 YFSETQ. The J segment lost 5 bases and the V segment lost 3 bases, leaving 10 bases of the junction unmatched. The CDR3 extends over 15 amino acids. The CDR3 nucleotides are TGCGCCAGCAGCTCTGACAGGGCGGTTGGTACTGAAGCTTTCTTT. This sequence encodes CASSSDRAVGTEAFF. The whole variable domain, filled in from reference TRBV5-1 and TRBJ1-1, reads KAGVTQTPRYLIKTRGQQVTLSCSPISGHRSVSWYQQTPGQGLQFLFEYFSETQRNKGNFPGRFSGRQFSNSRSEMNVSTLELGDSALYLCASSSDRAVGTEAFFGQGTRLTVV.

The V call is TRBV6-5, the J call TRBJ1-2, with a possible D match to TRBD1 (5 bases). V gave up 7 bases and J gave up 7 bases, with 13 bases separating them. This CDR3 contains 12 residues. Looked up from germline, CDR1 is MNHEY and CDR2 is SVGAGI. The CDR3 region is CASKAPQGGYTF. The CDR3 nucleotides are TGTGCCAGCAAAGCCCCGCAGGGTGGCTACACCTTC.

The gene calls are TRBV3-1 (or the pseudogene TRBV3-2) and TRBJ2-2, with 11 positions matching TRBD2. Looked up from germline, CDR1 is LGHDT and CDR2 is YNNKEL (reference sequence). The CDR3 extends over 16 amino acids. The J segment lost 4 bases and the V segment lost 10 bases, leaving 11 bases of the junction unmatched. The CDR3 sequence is CATRRLAGLITGELFF. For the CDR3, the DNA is TGTGCCACTCGAAGACTAGCGGGGTTAATCACCGGGGAGCTGTTTTTT.

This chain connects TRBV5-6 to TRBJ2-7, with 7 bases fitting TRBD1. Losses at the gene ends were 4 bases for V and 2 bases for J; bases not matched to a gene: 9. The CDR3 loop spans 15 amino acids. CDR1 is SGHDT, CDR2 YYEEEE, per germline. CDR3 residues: CASSLTGVEAYEQYF. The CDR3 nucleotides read TGTGCCAGCAGCCTCACAGGGGTGGAGGCCTACGAGCAGTACTTC.

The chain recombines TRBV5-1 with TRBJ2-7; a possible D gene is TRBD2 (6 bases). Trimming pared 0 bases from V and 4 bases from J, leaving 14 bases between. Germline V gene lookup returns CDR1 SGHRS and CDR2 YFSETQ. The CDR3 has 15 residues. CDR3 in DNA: TGCGCCAGCAGCTTGGCCGGGACTGCGGCATACGAGCAGTACTTC. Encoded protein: CASSLAGTAAYEQYF.

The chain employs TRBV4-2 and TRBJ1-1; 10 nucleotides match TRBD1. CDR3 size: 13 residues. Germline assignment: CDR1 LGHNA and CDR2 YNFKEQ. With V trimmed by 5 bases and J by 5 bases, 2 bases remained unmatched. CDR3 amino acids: CASSRQGATEAFF. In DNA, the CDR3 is TGTGCCAGCAGCAGACAGGGGGCAACTGAAGCTTTCTTT.

The CDR3 sequence is CASNPRGRTDTQYF. DNA for the CDR3: TGTGCCAGCAATCCTCGGGGAAGGACAGATACGCAGTATTTT. The V gene is TRBV6-5, the J gene TRBJ2-3; D might be TRBD2 (5 bases). Germline V lookup: CDR1 MNHEY, CDR2 SVGAGI. The CDR3 runs to 14 residues. Trimming stripped 7 bases from V and 3 bases from J, with 14 bases between.

The CDR3 DNA reads TGTGCCAGCAGCCGGGGCACGCGGGGGGACTATGAGCAGTTCTTC. Translated: CASSRGTRGDYEQFF. The chain uses TRBV27 and TRBJ2-1, with TRBD2 matching 8 bases. The CDR3 runs to 15 residues. V lost 6 bases, J lost 8 bases, and 12 bases stayed unmatched. CDR1 is MNHEY and CDR2 is SMNVEV in the germline V gene (reference sequence).

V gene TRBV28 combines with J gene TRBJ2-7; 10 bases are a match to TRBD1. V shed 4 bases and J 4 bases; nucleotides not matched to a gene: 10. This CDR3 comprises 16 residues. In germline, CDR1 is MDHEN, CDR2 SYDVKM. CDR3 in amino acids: CASSSTGTGATYEQYF. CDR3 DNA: TGTGCCAGCAGTTCGACCGGGACAGGGGCGACATACGAGCAGTACTTC.

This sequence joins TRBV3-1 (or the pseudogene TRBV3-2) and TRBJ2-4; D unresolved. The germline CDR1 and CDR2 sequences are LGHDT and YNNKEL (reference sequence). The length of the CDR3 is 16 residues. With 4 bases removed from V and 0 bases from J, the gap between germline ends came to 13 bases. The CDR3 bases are TGTGCCAGCAGCCCATCCCCCCAGTTAGCCAAAAACATTCAGTACTTC. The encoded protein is CASSPSPQLAKNIQYF.

The CDR3 region has the DNA TGTGCCAGATTCAGGGGAGCTTATAATTCACCCCTCCACTTT. This translates into CARFRGAYNSPLHF. The V call is TRBV6-5, the J call TRBJ1-6; a weak D match, TRBD1 (6 bases). V was shortened by 9 bases and J by 4 bases, with 13 bases between the two germline ends. In germline, CDR1 is MNHEY, CDR2 SVGAGI. The CDR3 has 14 residues.

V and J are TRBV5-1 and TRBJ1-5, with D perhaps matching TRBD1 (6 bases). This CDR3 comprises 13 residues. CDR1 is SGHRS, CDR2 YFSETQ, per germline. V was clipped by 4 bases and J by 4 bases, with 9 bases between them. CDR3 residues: CASSIGGNQPQHF. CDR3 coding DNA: TGCGCCAGCAGCATAGGGGGAAATCAGCCCCAGCATTTT.